This T cell receptor beta chain was sequenced in a study of blood T cells in healthy people across ages. Study conclusions and caveats: It was not possible, with unsorted PBMCs, to conclusively compare naive and antigen-experienced cells. Unknown donor CMV status possibly confounded expanded clonotype changes. Correlation between TCR beta diversity and naive T cell percentage was strong.

Through a sample-barcoded 5' primer and a J-beta primer mix, a second PCR was run for about 6 to 11 cycles. Each TCR beta cDNA got a 12-nucleotide random molecular identifier. TCRdb processed the 5' RACE reads anew with MiXCR; each CDR3 protein has one entry. Among 790,000 or so distinct CDR3 sequences listed, about half were seen once. With respect to this clonotype: Its antigen is not identified.

This CDR3 contains 14 residues. After removal of 6 bases from V and 7 bases from J, the junction contained 11 bases not matched to a gene. Germline assignment: CDR1 SGHRS and CDR2 YFSETQ. The V and J genes are TRBV5-1 and TRBJ1-1; 8 nucleotides line up with TRBD1. The sequenced sample consisted of blood. This TCR was sampled from a man at least 80 years old in good health. CDR3 coding DNA: TGCGCCAGCAACTTTGGGCAGGGGGCAGGTGAAGCTTTCTTT. Its translation is CASNFGQGAGEAFF.